The 30 T cell receptor beta chains below all came from one sample that was sequenced in a study of blood T cell repertoires in COVID-19. Data came from immunoSEQ multiplex PCR; TCRdb stores just in-frame clones and leaves some out. The sample consists of about 240,000 clones, more than 75% of them appearing once. The sequencing input was peripheral blood. The receptors originated from a woman over 75 with COVID-19, enrolled during active disease.

The J gene is TRBJ1-2, the V gene TRBV6-5, with D possibly matching TRBD1 (5 bases). This CDR3 has 15 residues. V dropped 9 bases and J dropped 4 bases, with 21 bases sitting between them. Germline V gene sequence: CDR1 MNHEY, CDR2 SVGAGI. The CDR3 DNA reads as TGTGCCAGTTATCAGTGGGGCGATGGTGGCTATGGCTACACCTTC. Its translation: CASYQWGDGGYGYTF.

The chain is built from TRBV9 and TRBJ1-5; 8 bases align to TRBD1. The germline V gene encodes CDR1 SGDLS and CDR2 YYNGEE. The CDR3 loop spans 14 amino acids. J gave up 10 bases and V 0 bases, and 6 bases lay outside the gene matches. The CDR3, as DNA: TGTGCCAGCAGCGTAGATGACAGGGGCCGCCCCCAGCATTTT. This sequence encodes CASSVDDRGRPQHF.

The CDR3 coding sequence is TGTGCCAGCAGCCAAGATCTAGCGGGACCCCAAAACATTCAGTACTTC. Its translation is CASSQDLAGPQNIQYF. V usage is TRBV4-2 and J usage is TRBJ2-4, with 9 bases lining up with TRBD2. Unmatched junction bases numbered 5, after V lost 0 bases and J lost 5 bases. This CDR3 is built from 16 residues. Germline V lookup: CDR1 LGHNA, CDR2 YNFKEQ.

This chain links TRBV12-3 or TRBV12-4 with TRBJ2-1; D unclear. The CDR3 is 13 amino acids. V was cut by 3 bases and J by 3 bases, with 6 bases left in between. The CDR3 bases are TGTGCCAGCAGTTTTGGCTTCTACAATGAGCAGTTCTTC. The encoded protein is CASSFGFYNEQFF.

This sequence joins TRBV29-1 and TRBJ1-1; no clear D. Germline V gives CDR1 SQVTM, CDR2 ANQGSEA. Trimming pared 1 base from V and 1 base from J, leaving 10 bases between. CDR3 length equals 14 residues. The CDR3 sequence: CSVEVPEGNTEAFF. As DNA, the CDR3 is TGCAGCGTTGAAGTCCCGGAGGGGAACACTGAAGCTTTCTTT. The entire variable domain, with the rest obtained from reference TRBV29-1 and TRBJ1-1, is as follows: SAVISQKPSRDICQRGTSLTIQCQVDSQVTMMFWYRQQPGQSLTLIATANQGSEATYESGFVIDKFPISRPNLTFSTLTVSNMSPEDSSIYLCSVEVPEGNTEAFFGQGTRLTVV.

This chain joins TRBV4-2 and TRBJ2-5, with TRBD2 matching over 14 bases. After removal of 4 bases from V and 4 bases from J, the junction contained 8 bases not matched to a gene. Germline assignment: CDR1 LGHNA and CDR2 YNFKEQ. The length of the CDR3 is 17 residues. In DNA, the CDR3 is TGTGCCAGCAGCCCGGGACTAGCGGGAGAGAATGGAGAGACCCAGTACTTC. This codes for CASSPGLAGENGETQYF.

The chain employs TRBV28 and TRBJ2-7; TRBD1 matches 9 bases. The CDR3 contains 15 residues. The J segment lost 3 bases and the V segment lost 5 bases, leaving 8 bases of the junction unmatched. Germline values: CDR1 MDHEN, CDR2 SYDVKM. CDR3 nucleotide sequence: TGTGCCAGCAGTACCACCGGGACAGGGATCTACGAGCAGTACTTC. Protein sequence: CASSTTGTGIYEQYF.

The CDR3 nucleotides read TGTGCCAGCAATGACAGGAGCAATAGCAATCAGCCCCAGCATTTT. Amino acids: CASNDRSNSNQPQHF. The V gene is TRBV21-1, the J gene TRBJ1-5; the D call of TRBD1 is as the table states it, not checked on the DNA. TRBV21-1 is recorded as a pseudogene. The CDR3 runs to 15 residues.

CDR3 DNA: TGTGCCAGCTCACCAGGGGAAAGGGGGTATGGCTACACCTTC. Its translation is CASSPGERGYGYTF. The rearrangement links TRBV18 to TRBJ1-2; possibly TRBD1 for D (6 bases). V lost 2 bases and J lost 5, with 12 bases in between. Germline V gene sequence: CDR1 KGHSH, CDR2 LQKENI. This CDR3 region has 14 residues.

The chain employs TRBV2 and TRBJ2-1; 11 bases map to TRBD2. The CDR3 runs 16 residues. V shed 3 bases and J 4 bases; nucleotides not matched to a gene: 5. Germline V lookup: CDR1 SNHLY, CDR2 FYNNEI. CDR3 protein: CASSEASGGLYNEQFF. As DNA, the CDR3 is TGTGCCAGCAGTGAGGCTAGCGGGGGGCTTTACAATGAGCAGTTCTTC.

The table lists this clone with a count of one. This rearrangement joins TRBV2 to TRBJ1-5, with D uncertain. The germline gives CDR1 SNHLY, CDR2 FYNNEI. CDR3 length: 13 residues. The V end was cut by 5 bases, the J end by 8 bases, with 13 bases between. CDR3 coding DNA: TGTGCCAGCAGTTCCGGGAGAATCGAGCCCCAGCATTTT. It codes for CASSSGRIEPQHF.

The V and J genes are TRBV9 and TRBJ2-2, with 8 positions matching TRBD2. The V and J ends lost 6 bases and 3 bases, in that order; junction bases with no gene match: 19. Germline V gene data show CDR1 as SGDLS and CDR2 as YYNGEE. The CDR3 is 19 residues long. CDR3 amino acids: CASTPQMVAGFTDTGELFF. CDR3 DNA: TGTGCCAGCACCCCCCAGATGGTAGCGGGATTCACTGACACCGGGGAGCTGTTTTTT.

This clone was seen only a few times. The CDR3 coding sequence is TGTGCCAGCACCTACGGGATGAACACTGAAGCTTTCTTT. Protein product: CASTYGMNTEAFF. The chain combines TRBV6-6 with TRBJ1-1; no clear D. Trimming pared 7 bases from V and 0 bases from J, leaving 9 bases between. This CDR3 comprises 13 residues. Germline assignment: CDR1 MNHNY and CDR2 SVGAGI (reference sequence).

This clone has a single count. This chain links TRBV30 with TRBJ1-2; D is possibly TRBD1 (5 bases). Germline V gene data show CDR1 as GTSNPN and CDR2 as SVGIG (reference sequence). This CDR3 region has 13 residues. Trimming removed 0 bases at V and 2 bases at J, with 7 bases between. Here the CDR3 DNA reads TGTGCCTGGAGTGTGGGGCTGAACTATGGCTACACCTTC. This translates into CAWSVGLNYGYTF.

This rearrangement joins TRBV6-2 or TRBV6-3 to TRBJ2-7, with 7 bases matching TRBD1. Looked up from germline, CDR1 is MNHEY and CDR2 is SVGEGT. The CDR3 is 15 residues long. V dropped 9 bases and J dropped 0; count of bases not matched to a gene: 11. The CDR3 DNA reads TGTGCCAGTAGCAACCCGGGACAGACCTCCTACGAGCAGTACTTC. Residues: CASSNPGQTSYEQYF.

The chain uses TRBV3-1 (or the pseudogene TRBV3-2) and TRBJ2-5; 7 nucleotides line up with TRBD1. The CDR3 contains 14 residues. V shed 4 bases and J 1 base; nucleotides not matched to a gene: 3. From germline, CDR1 is LGHDT and CDR2 YNNKEL (reference sequence). The CDR3 coding sequence is TGTGCCAGCAGCCGGGGGACAGCCCAAGAGACCCAGTACTTC. Its translation is CASSRGTAQETQYF.

This chain joins TRBV7-3 and TRBJ2-1, with D maybe TRBD1 (5 bases). This CDR3 comprises 15 residues. Germline V gene lookup returns CDR1 SGHTA and CDR2 FQGTGA. The ends were cut back, 1 base at V and 5 bases at J, with 12 bases in the middle. In DNA form, the CDR3 reads TGTGCCAGCAGCTTAAGTGCCCAGGGCCACAATGAGCAGTTCTTC. This translates into CASSLSAQGHNEQFF.

The J gene is TRBJ1-2, the V gene TRBV28, with TRBD1 identical over 7 bases. The germline gives CDR1 MDHEN, CDR2 SYDVKM. The CDR3 contains 12 residues. V was pared by 10 bases and J by 8 bases, with 10 bases of the junction left unmatched. The CDR3, as DNA: TGTGCCATAAGGGGGCAGGCCGGGGGCTACACCTTC. It yields the protein CAIRGQAGGYTF.

The rearrangement uses TRBV7-8 and TRBJ2-7, with 8 bases aligning to TRBD1. Trimming took 4 bases from V and 3 from J; bases not matched to a gene: 8. Germline-derived CDR1 and CDR2 are SGHVS and FQNEAQ. The CDR3 has 15 amino acids. The CDR3 bases are TGTGCCAGCAGCTCGGGAAGGGACAGGCGCTACGAGCAGTACTTC. This gives the protein CASSSGRDRRYEQYF.

The V call is TRBV7-3, the J call TRBJ1-6; 9 bases map to TRBD1. Trimming removed 4 bases from V and 7 bases from J; junction bases left unmatched: 2. CDR1 SGHTA and CDR2 FQGTGA come from the germline V gene. The CDR3 spans 14 residues. CDR3 DNA: TGTGCCAGCAGCTCGGACAGGGGCAATTCACCCCTCCACTTT. Its translation: CASSSDRGNSPLHF.

V and J are TRBV19 and TRBJ1-5; 9 bases line up with TRBD1. Germline values: CDR1 LNHDA, CDR2 SQIVND (reference sequence). V was pared by 7 bases and J by 2 bases, with 3 bases of the junction left unmatched. CDR3 length: 14 residues. The CDR3, as DNA: TGTGCCAGTACCACAGGGGGCGGCAATCAGCCCCAGCATTTT. It codes for CASTTGGGNQPQHF.

The chain combines TRBV18 with TRBJ1-2; 7 positions match TRBD1. Germline CDR1 and CDR2: KGHSH and LQKENI. The CDR3 spans 14 residues. Trimming removed 3 bases from V and 4 bases from J; junction bases left unmatched: 5. DNA for the CDR3: TGTGCCAGCTCACCGGAGACAGGGATCTATGGCTACACCTTC. Translated, it gives CASSPETGIYGYTF.

The rearrangement links TRBV24-1 to TRBJ1-1; D not certain. CDR1 is KGHDR, CDR2 SFDVKD, per germline. This CDR3 spans 11 amino acids. Trimming cost V 2 bases and J 10 bases, with 7 bases left between them. As DNA, the CDR3 is TGTGCCACCAGTGATTGGCGGAGAGCTTTCTTT. It encodes CATSDWRRAFF.

This clone was counted once. The chain links TRBV18 to TRBJ2-7; 9 bases align to TRBD2. Looked up from germline, CDR1 is KGHSH and CDR2 is LQKENI. J was trimmed by 6 bases and V by 7 bases; bases with no gene match: 10. The CDR3 is 14 amino acids. The CDR3: CASLEVAGESEQYF. DNA of the CDR3: TGTGCCAGCTTAGAAGTAGCGGGAGAATCCGAGCAGTACTTC.

The chain employs TRBV9 and TRBJ1-6; 7 nucleotides line up with TRBD1. The CDR3 loop spans 19 amino acids. V lost 9 bases and J lost 8; bases outside the gene matches: 26. Germline values: CDR1 SGDLS, CDR2 YYNGEE. The chain's CDR3 is CATSSIDRVMPRCDSPLHF. Written as DNA, the CDR3 is TGTGCCACATCCTCAATCGACAGGGTGATGCCGCGGTGTGATTCACCCCTCCACTTT.

V and J are TRBV5-4 and TRBJ1-6, with 8 positions matching TRBD1. CDR1 and CDR2 from the germline V gene are SGHNT and YYREEE (reference sequence). The trim removed 6 bases at V and 10 bases at J, leaving 6 bases unmatched. The CDR3 length is 13 residues. The CDR3 nucleotides read TGTGCCAGCACCCTAACAGGGGGATCACCCCTCCACTTT. Translation gives CASTLTGGSPLHF.

This clone was detected only a few times. The V call is TRBV21-1, the J call TRBJ1-2; the D segment call TRBD1 is taken from the table without a DNA check. TRBV21-1 is shown as a pseudogene. The CDR3 covers 10 residues. The CDR3 sequence is CASTPMGYTF. CDR3 sequence (DNA): TGTGCCAGCACCCCCATGGGCTACACCTTC.

CDR3 coding DNA: TGTGCCAGCAGTTCTCACCTGGACAGGCCCGATTATGGCTACACCTTC. Its translation is CASSSHLDRPDYGYTF. The rearrangement links TRBV6-5 to TRBJ1-2, with 7 bases lining up with TRBD1. V shed 4 bases and J 5 bases; nucleotides not matched to a gene: 13. Germline V CDR1 and CDR2: MNHEY, SVGAGI. The CDR3 has 16 amino acids.

V and J are TRBV7-2 and TRBJ2-1, with a weak D call TRBD2 (6 bases). The V gene's germline CDR1 is SGHTA and CDR2 FQGNSA. This CDR3 is 13 amino acids long. V was cut by 8 bases and J by 8 bases, with 16 bases left in between. CDR3 DNA sequence: TGTGCCAGCGCACCGGCGGGGCGGCATGAGCAGTTCTTC. Translated, it gives CASAPAGRHEQFF.

This clone has just one count. The chain employs TRBV19 and TRBJ2-3; TRBD1 agrees at 8 bases. Germline CDR1 LNHDA, CDR2 SQIVND (reference sequence). V was clipped by 5 bases and J by 3 bases; unmatched bases: 7. CDR3 length equals 15 residues. CDR3 loop: CASSLDRVVTDTQYF. The DNA of the CDR3 is TGTGCCAGTAGTTTGGACAGGGTAGTAACAGATACGCAGTATTTT.